A selection of T cell receptor beta chains follows, all from one sample in a study of T cells in Graves' hyperthyroidism and ophthalmopathy. TCRdb passed the multiplex PCR reads through MiXCR, listing each CDR3 protein once. The profile shows 550,000 to 850,000 distinct CDR3 sequences, about 17% of them singletons. The sample comprised blood. The receptors here all came from a woman in her forties or fifties with Graves' hyperthyroidism that later progressed to Graves' ophthalmopathy. The CDR3 runs from the conserved cysteine through the conserved F or W. The D gene is left open where the match is weak. Rows give clone size only sometimes, using once, few, many, or a class for an expanded clone.

len: 13; j_gene: TRBJ2-5; abundance: many; d_gene: -; v_gene: TRBV10-2; CDR3nt: TGCGCCAGCAGTGAGGGCCAGCCGGCGCCCCAGTACTTC; CDR3aa: CASSEGQPAPQYF
len: 10; j_gene: TRBJ1-1; abundance: few; d_gene: -; v_gene: TRBV7-9; CDR3nt: TGTGCCAGCAGCACTACTGAAGCTTTCTTT; CDR3aa: CASSTTEAFF
len: 13; j_gene: TRBJ1-2; abundance: many; d_gene: -; v_gene: TRBV3-1; CDR3nt: TGTGCCAGCAGCCCAATTCAGGGCTATGGCTACACCTTC; CDR3aa: CASSPIQGYGYTF
len: 16; j_gene: TRBJ2-5; abundance: many; d_gene: -; v_gene: TRBV7-9; CDR3nt: TGTGCCAGCAGACAGGCGGCCGGAGGGCCACAAGAGACCCAGTACTTC; CDR3aa: CASRQAAGGPQETQYF
len: 14; j_gene: TRBJ2-5; abundance: -; d_gene: -; v_gene: TRBV5-6; CDR3nt: TGTGCCAGCAGCCGGGACCAGTTTCCAGAGACCCAGTACTTC; CDR3aa: CASSRDQFPETQYF
len: 16; j_gene: TRBJ2-6; abundance: few; d_gene: -; v_gene: TRBV3-1; CDR3nt: TGTGCCAGCAGCGCTATCAGGGCTGCCGGGGCCAACGTCCTGACTTTC; CDR3aa: CASSAIRAAGANVLTF
len: 16; j_gene: TRBJ1-3; abundance: many; d_gene: TRBD1; v_gene: TRBV11-2; CDR3nt: TGTGCCAGCAGCCAACGGACAGGGGGCTCTGGAAACACCATATATTTT; CDR3aa: CASSQRTGGSGNTIYF
len: 14; j_gene: TRBJ2-7; abundance: many; d_gene: -; v_gene: TRBV3-1; CDR3nt: TGTGCCAGCAGCCAGGATGGGAGTGGCTACGAGCAGTACTTC; CDR3aa: CASSQDGSGYEQYF
len: 16; j_gene: TRBJ1-3; abundance: few; d_gene: TRBD1; v_gene: TRBV5-6; CDR3nt: TGTGCCAGCAGCTTTGAAACAGGGGTTTCTGGAAACACCATATATTTT; CDR3aa: CASSFETGVSGNTIYF
len: 17; j_gene: TRBJ1-1; abundance: many; d_gene: TRBD1; v_gene: TRBV3-1; CDR3nt: TGTGCCAGCAGCCGAGGGACAGGGGTATTCATGAACACTGAAGCTTTCTTT; CDR3aa: CASSRGTGVFMNTEAFF